The T cell receptor (beta chain) described here comes from a study of blood T cell repertoires in COVID-19. In the authors' methods: Amplifying reference gene primers gave estimates of nucleated cell counts. Some clones are missing from TCRdb's copy, which holds only in-frame ones; the method was immunoSEQ multiplex PCR. V and J calls and clone size are copied from that table; D and trimming were computed from the DNA. The sample carries 300,000 to 450,000 clones, more than 70% recorded once. Participants, 18 to 89 years old, spanned around 25 US areas. Cohorts were assigned according to the clinical history that participants reported. This CDR3 contains 17 residues. The V segment lost 2 bases and the J segment 0 bases; nucleotides outside the gene matches: 4. Germline CDR1 reads KGHSH; CDR2 reads LQKENI.

V is TRBV18 and J is TRBJ2-1; 10 nucleotides line up with TRBD2. This TCR derives from a man younger than 45 who had recovered from COVID-19. The sample was PBMCs or T cells enriched from blood (not recorded which). This CDR3 reads CASSPLSGGVSYNEQFF. In DNA form, the CDR3 reads TGTGCCAGCTCACCATTGAGCGGGGGGGTCTCCTACAATGAGCAGTTCTTC.